This T cell receptor (beta chain) was obtained from a study of blood T cells in healthy people across ages. Study-level information: Using template switching, researchers captured about one barcoded beta molecule for each two T cells.

Germline V lookup: CDR1 SQVTM, CDR2 ANQGSEA. V lost 6 bases and J lost 5, with 19 bases in between. The CDR3 is 14 amino acids. PCR was performed a second time for about 6 to 12 cycles using a sample-barcoded 5' primer and a J-beta primer mix. TCRdb reanalysed the 5' RACE reads using MiXCR and keeps one entry per CDR3 protein. The repertoire holds around 690,000 distinct CDR3 sequences, with 58% as singletons. The sequence was obtained from a man in his 60s in good health. The chain employs TRBV29-1 and TRBJ2-5; tentative D call: TRBD2 (7 bases). Sequencing was performed on blood. The DNA of the CDR3 is TGCAGCGTCGGGGGCGAACTAGCGAAGGAGACCCAGTACTTC. The encoded protein is CSVGGELAKETQYF.